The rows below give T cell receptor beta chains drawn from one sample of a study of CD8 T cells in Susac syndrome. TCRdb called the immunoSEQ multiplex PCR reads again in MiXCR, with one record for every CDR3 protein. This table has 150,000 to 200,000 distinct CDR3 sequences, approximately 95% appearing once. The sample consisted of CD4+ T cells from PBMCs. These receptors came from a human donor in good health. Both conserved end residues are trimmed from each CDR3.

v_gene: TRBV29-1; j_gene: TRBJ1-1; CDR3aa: SVVEISLTEAF
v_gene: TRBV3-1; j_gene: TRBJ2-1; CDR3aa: ASSDKRLVGLNEQF
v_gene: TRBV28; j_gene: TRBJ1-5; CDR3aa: ASSLGGVGNQPQH
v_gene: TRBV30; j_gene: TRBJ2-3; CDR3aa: AWSLDRAADTQY
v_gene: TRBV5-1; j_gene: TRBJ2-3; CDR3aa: ASSSTPSRRTDTQY
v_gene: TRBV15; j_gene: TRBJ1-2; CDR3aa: ATSAHRLGYT
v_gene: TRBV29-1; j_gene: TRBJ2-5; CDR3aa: SVAGQGAGETQY
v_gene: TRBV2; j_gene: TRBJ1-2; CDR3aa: AITPEGSSYGYT
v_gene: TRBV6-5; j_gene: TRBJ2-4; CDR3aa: ASSYRHPGQGDIQY
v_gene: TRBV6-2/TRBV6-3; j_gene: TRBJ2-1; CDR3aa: ASSYETGGWRNEQF
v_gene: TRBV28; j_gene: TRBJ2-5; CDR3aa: ASSLLSTGGRTQY
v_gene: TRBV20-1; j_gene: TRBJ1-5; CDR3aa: SARVGQPQH
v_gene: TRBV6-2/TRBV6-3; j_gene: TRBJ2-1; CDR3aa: ASLRTGYEQF
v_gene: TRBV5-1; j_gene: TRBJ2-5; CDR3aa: ASKYGRGPQETQY
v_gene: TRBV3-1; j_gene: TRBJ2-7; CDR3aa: ASSPIPGGVYEQY
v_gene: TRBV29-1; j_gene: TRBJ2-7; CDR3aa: SDPDRTYEQY
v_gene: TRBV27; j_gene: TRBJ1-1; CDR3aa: ASSLAGGSTEAF
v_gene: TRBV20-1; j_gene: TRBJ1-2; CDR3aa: SASPAAGGDGYT
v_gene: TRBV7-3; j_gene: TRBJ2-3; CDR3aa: ASSLTSGVDTQY
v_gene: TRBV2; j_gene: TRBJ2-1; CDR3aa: ASSARGEINEQF
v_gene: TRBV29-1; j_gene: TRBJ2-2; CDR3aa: SVEVRGSTGELF
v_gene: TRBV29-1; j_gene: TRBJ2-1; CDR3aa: SVEVAGVWGNEQF
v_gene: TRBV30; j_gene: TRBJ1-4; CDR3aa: AWSGLPSREKLF
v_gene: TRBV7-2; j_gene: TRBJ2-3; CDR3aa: ASSPGQITDTQY
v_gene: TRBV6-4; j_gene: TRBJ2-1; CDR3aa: ASSGERGDEQF
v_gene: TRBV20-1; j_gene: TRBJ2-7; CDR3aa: SARATSAYEQY
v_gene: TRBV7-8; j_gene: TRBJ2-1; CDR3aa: ASIMAAGYGEQF
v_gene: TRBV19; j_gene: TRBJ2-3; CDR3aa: ASGTSGSTDTQY
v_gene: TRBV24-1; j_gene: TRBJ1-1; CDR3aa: ATSGKTGGEAF
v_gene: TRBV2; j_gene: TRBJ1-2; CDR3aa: ASSRRLDSYQGYT
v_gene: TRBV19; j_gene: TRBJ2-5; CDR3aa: ASSSQENVETQY
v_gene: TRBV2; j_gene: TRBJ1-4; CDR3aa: ASSDGGRGEKLF
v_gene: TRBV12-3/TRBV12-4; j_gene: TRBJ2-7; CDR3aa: ASRAGTSFHEQY
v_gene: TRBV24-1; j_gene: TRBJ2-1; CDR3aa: ATSDPGRGRSGEQF
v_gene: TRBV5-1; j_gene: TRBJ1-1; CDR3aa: ASSYYGGPGRTEAF
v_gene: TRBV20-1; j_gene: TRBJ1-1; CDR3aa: SARESEAF
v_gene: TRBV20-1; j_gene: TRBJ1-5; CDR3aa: SAPTGGFNQPQH
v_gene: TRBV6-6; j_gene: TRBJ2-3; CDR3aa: ASRLQGSGTDTQY
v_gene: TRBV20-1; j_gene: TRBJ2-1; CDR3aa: SARDPASGGYNEQF
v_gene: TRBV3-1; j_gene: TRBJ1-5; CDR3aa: ASSQADREGPQH
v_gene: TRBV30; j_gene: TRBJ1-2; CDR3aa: AWSVLAYGYT
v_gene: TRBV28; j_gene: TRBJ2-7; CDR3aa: ASNQGLAGPPYEQY
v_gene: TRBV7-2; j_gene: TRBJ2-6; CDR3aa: ASGTGTGANVLT
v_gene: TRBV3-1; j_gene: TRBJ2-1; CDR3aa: ASSLSHSYNEQF
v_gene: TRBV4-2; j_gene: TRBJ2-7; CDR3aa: ASRARDWTYEQY
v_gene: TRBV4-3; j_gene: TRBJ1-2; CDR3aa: ASSLTDLYGYT
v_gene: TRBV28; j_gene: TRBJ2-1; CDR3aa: ASQGETALF
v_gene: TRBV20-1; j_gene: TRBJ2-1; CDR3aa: SAREGGVGNEQF
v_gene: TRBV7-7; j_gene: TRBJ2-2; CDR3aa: ASSSGTGELF
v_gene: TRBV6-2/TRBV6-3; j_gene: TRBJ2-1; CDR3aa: ASSTGTIYNEQF
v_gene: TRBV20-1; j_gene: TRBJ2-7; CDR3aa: SASSRSLFEQY
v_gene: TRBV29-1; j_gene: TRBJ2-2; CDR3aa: SVEVGLAGRYTGELF
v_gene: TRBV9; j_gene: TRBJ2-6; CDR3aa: ASSVGLSGANVLT
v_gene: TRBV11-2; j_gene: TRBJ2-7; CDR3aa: ASSLDAGSSYEQY
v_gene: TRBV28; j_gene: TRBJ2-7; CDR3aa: ASSHGGAGARYEQY
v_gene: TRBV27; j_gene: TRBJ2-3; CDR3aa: ASSSDRATDTQY
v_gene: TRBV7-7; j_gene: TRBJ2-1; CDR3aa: ASSRSGSSGNEQF
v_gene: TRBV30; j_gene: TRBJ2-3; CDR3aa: AWGKTREADTQY
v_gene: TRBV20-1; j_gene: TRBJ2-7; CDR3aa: SAFSGAYPYEQY
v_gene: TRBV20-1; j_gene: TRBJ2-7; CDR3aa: SAQRGIGTYEQY